What follows is one TCR beta chain and its context. CDR3 size: 13 residues. Trimming took 4 bases from V and 9 from J, leaving 15 bases between them. Germline CDR1 and CDR2: MNHEY and SVGEGT. This entry belongs to a study of blood T cell repertoires in COVID-19. Here immunoSEQ multiplex PCR was the method, and the copy in TCRdb shows in-frame clones only, minus some. The table records about 14,000 clones, roughly 87% of them present only once. The sequence derives from a human donor with active COVID-19. The donor label of this sample is uncertain. The sample taken for sequencing was peripheral blood. The chain is built from TRBV6-2 or TRBV6-3 and TRBJ1-1; maybe TRBD1 (5 bases). The CDR3 region is CASSFIPLGQAFF. The CDR3 DNA reads as TGTGCCAGCAGTTTCATACCGTTGGGGCAAGCTTTCTTT.